This T cell receptor beta chain stems from a study of cytomegalovirus exposure and HLA in healthy donors. Findings and limits, study-wide: A later analysis revealed that TCR association rates differed between HLA loci, peaking at DRB1 and bottoming out at HLA-C. Across all donors, roughly uniform sequencing depth was an assumption of the presence/absence analyses.

This clone came up a few times. What it recognizes is unknown. The study ran its PCR with 60 Vbeta and 13 Jbeta primers. The method was immunoSEQ multiplex PCR; TCRdb's version includes in-frame clones alone and lacks a portion of them. The sample holds approximately 90,000 clones, 7.6% seen once. J lost 5 bases, V lost 10 bases, and 13 bases had no gene match. This CDR3 region has 15 residues. CDR1 is SNHLY, CDR2 FYNNEI, per germline. The specimen sequenced was PBMCs. V gene TRBV2 combines with J gene TRBJ2-5, with 10 positions matching TRBD1. The source of this sequence is a middle-aged man in good health and CMV-seronegative. In nucleotides, the CDR3 is TGTGCCACCGCGCGGGACAGGGGACGAGGGGAGACCCAGTACTTC. This translates into CATARDRGRGETQYF.